This record covers a single T cell receptor beta chain. Its antigen is still unknown. This record comes from a study of T-cell memory formation after mild COVID-19. Study conclusions and caveats: Second-wave clones peaking on day 37 lacked confirmed SARS-CoV-2 specificity.

5'RACE with constant-segment primers yielded barcoded, UMI-tagged TCR alpha and TCR beta cDNA libraries. TCRdb used MiXCR to reprocess the 5' RACE reads, holding one entry per CDR3 protein. The table has 250,000 to 350,000 distinct CDR3 sequences, approximately 19% seen once; the top ten hold roughly 21%. Sequencing input: PBMCs or a T cell subset sorted from them (not recorded which). The clonotype comes from a man aged 18 to 29 who had mild COVID-19 (a few samples of this study predate the infection). Cell type and time point are not known.

The CDR3 DNA reads TGTGCCAGCAGCCATTCCCTAGCGGGGGACGGAGATACGCAGTATTTT. Protein: CASSHSLAGDGDTQYF. The V gene is TRBV7-9, the J gene TRBJ2-3, with 10 bases fitting TRBD2. There are 16 residues in the CDR3. Germline V gene data show CDR1 as SEHNR and CDR2 as FQNEAQ (reference sequence). Unmatched junction bases numbered 10, after V lost 5 bases and J lost 5 bases.